This record covers a single T cell receptor (beta chain). This clone's antigen is unknown. No much larger clone exists at a distance of one base, and base qualities are not known. Each collaborating institution followed its own protocols to collect whole blood in K2EDTA tubes. Collaborator samples were shipped for TCRbeta analysis as frozen whole blood, isolated PBMCs, or DNA extracted from either sample type. TCRbeta CDR3 regions were amplified from genomic DNA using the immunoSEQ Assay, a bias-controlled multiplex PCR. The authors' pipeline ran thus. Nucleated cell counts per sample were estimated from amplification of reference gene primers within the assay. Sequence reads were collapsed and filtered to measure the absolute abundance of every unique TCRbeta CDR3 rearrangement. For each sample, productive Simpson clonality was calculated by taking the square root of Simpson's diversity index across productive rearrangements. TCRdb obtained this table from immuneACCESS and retained in-frame rearrangements with V and J assigned. These tables miss some clones; where compared with another copy, unresolved V genes account for less than half of the shortfall, and the remainder is unexplained. V and J calls and clone size are copied from that table; D and trimming were computed from the DNA. Counted in this sample were 65,000 to 85,000 clones; about four fifths of them appeared once. The top ten clones comprise about 5% of the sample.

The data belong to a study of blood T cell repertoires in COVID-19 (dated by TCRdb to 2018 to 2020). Regarding the research as a whole: Samples covering the acute and convalescent phases of COVID-19 were provided by collaborators in the United States, Italy and Spain. A freely available public database, intended as a resource for researchers studying the immune response to SARS-CoV-2, is where the repertoires were released. A de-identified subject ID, COVID-19 status, age in years and sex were almost always included in the sample metadata. The prospective study material was composed of cDNA or gDNA derived from T cells, B-cell-depleted T cells, or PBMCs. Where available, HLA class I and class II types were obtained from metadata supplied by the sample provider rather than from assay-based typing. The samples were drawn from two sources: the first 160 participants of the ongoing ImmuneRACE study, and some 1,300 subjects contributed by 6 global collaborators. Subjects who had been exposed to COVID-19, were actively infected with it, or had recovered from it provided the deeply sampled blood TCRbeta repertoires that made up the dataset.

Study-wide conclusions, independent of this receptor: How much clinical and demographic metadata was included differed by source and by participant, and the metadata was provided uncurated.

Sample: peripheral blood. This TCR derives from a woman older than 75 with active or convalescent COVID-19.

The CDR3 region: CASSQLTGVYGYTF. The bases read TGCGCCAGCAGCCAATTGACAGGGGTATATGGCTACACCTTC. The rearrangement combines TRBV4-3 with TRBJ1-2, and 8 bases in between align with TRBD1. At the junction V is shortened by 2 bases and J by 5 bases; bases outside the gene matches: 4. For CDR1 and CDR2, the germline V gene lists LGHNA and YSLEER. The CDR3 has 14 amino acids, counting the end cysteine and phenylalanine. This entry keeps only the CDR3 DNA: 42 bases, framed from base 1.